This record concerns one T cell receptor (beta chain) sequence. Between the trimmed V and J ends, which lost 3 bases and 8 bases, there was a span of 20 bases. The CDR3 contains 16 residues. The germline V gene has CDR1 LNHDA and CDR2 SQIVND (reference sequence). The data were taken from a study of blood T cell repertoires in COVID-19. Study as a whole: Researchers got acute and convalescent COVID-19 samples from the United States, Italy and Spain. The analysed material was cDNA or gDNA that came from T cells, B-cell-depleted T cells, or PBMCs.

Authors' analysis steps: Amplification of reference gene primers provided the estimated nucleated cell counts. TCRdb keeps only in-frame clones here, not all; method: immunoSEQ multiplex PCR. V, J and clone size derive from that table, while D and trimming were established from the DNA sequence. The sample shows 200,000 to 300,000 clones, about 85% of them seen only once. The rearrangement uses TRBV19 and TRBJ2-1, with D possibly matching TRBD1 (6 bases). The TCR was taken from a man between 18 and 35 years old with active or convalescent COVID-19. Sequencing input: peripheral blood. The chain's CDR3 is CASSIRRGGTYYEQFF. The CDR3 region has the DNA TGTGCCAGTAGTATTAGGAGAGGGGGAACATATTATGAGCAGTTCTTC.